Listed here are 12 T cell receptor beta chains from one sample, sequenced in a study of shared clonotypes between healthy human individuals (dated by TCRdb to 2020 to 2021). CD8 naive samples were obtained by positive selection for CCR7 among CD45RO-negative cells, yielding a CD45RA+CCR7+ population from which TemRA cells were excluded. Library preparation used the immunoSEQ multiplex PCR assay. TCRdb limited this immuneACCESS table to in-frame rearrangements with V and J called. A share of clones is missing; checked studies link under half to unresolved V genes, and the rest is unexplained. This sample gives over 2,000,000 clones in total; 90% to 95% of them show up just once. 1.5% to 2% of the sample is in the top ten clones. Sequenced input: naive CD8+ T cells from PBMCs. The cell subset or site label on this specimen signifies: CD45RA+CCR7+. These receptors came from a man aged 18 to 29 in good health. Some clones in this sample may be carry-over from other donors' samples.

V gene TRBV28 combines with J gene TRBJ1-1; unclear D gene. Germline lookup yields CDR1 MDHEN and CDR2 SYDVKM. V was pared by 2 bases and J by 6 bases, with 10 bases between. The CDR3 covers 13 residues. This chain's CDR3 is CASSLARFAEAFF. CDR3 sequence (DNA): TGTGCCAGCAGTTTAGCCAGGTTCGCTGAAGCTTTCTTT.

This chain uses TRBV19 with TRBJ2-3; the match to TRBD2 covers 8 bases. This CDR3 is 15 amino acids long. Trimming took 3 bases from V and 4 from J; bases not matched to a gene: 6. Germline V gene sequence: CDR1 LNHDA, CDR2 SQIVND (reference sequence). The CDR3 spells CASSMGSGNPDTQYF. Here the CDR3 DNA reads TGTGCCAGTAGTATGGGTAGCGGGAATCCAGATACGCAGTATTTT.

This clone was recorded once. Mismatch with germline at one junction end may stem from a read error. The J gene is TRBJ1-1, the V gene TRBV6-5; D gene uncertain. This CDR3 region has 15 residues. Germline V gene lookup returns CDR1 MNHEY and CDR2 SVGAGI. CDR3 DNA: TGTGCCAGCAGTTTCTATCCCCCACGCCCCACTGGAGCTTTCTTT. Protein sequence: CASSFYPPRPTGAFF.

This CDR3 is CASSYSAWAGYTF. The DNA of the CDR3 is TGTGCCAGCAGTTATTCGGCTTGGGCTGGCTACACCTTC. The chain is built from TRBV6-5 and TRBJ1-2, with no clear D. There are 13 residues in the CDR3. V lost 3 bases and J lost 7, with 12 bases in between. Germline V gene lookup returns CDR1 MNHEY and CDR2 SVGAGI.

The chain is built from TRBV7-9 and TRBJ2-1; TRBD2 matches 11 bases. CDR3 size: 16 residues. Unmatched junction bases numbered 3, after V lost 3 bases and J lost 2 bases. Germline V CDR1 and CDR2: SEHNR, FQNEAQ (reference sequence). This chain's CDR3 is CASSFELAGAYNEQFF. CDR3 sequence (DNA): TGTGCCAGCAGCTTCGAACTAGCGGGAGCCTACAATGAGCAGTTCTTC.

The chain recombines TRBV9 with TRBJ1-2, with a weak D call TRBD1 (6 bases). Trimming removed 0 bases at V and 6 bases at J, with 15 bases between. This CDR3 has 15 amino acids. Germline CDR1 is SGDLS and CDR2 is YYNGEE. DNA for the CDR3: TGTGCCAGCAGCGTAGCTGGCGGGACAACTCATGGCTACACCTTC. Translating it yields CASSVAGGTTHGYTF.

This sequence joins TRBV9 and TRBJ2-1; no firm D call. This CDR3 has 17 amino acids. V was cut by 1 base and J by 0 bases, with 14 bases left in between. Germline CDR1 reads SGDLS; CDR2 reads YYNGEE. CDR3 coding DNA: TGTGCCAGCAGCGTACCAGTCCCCGGAAGCTCCTACAATGAGCAGTTCTTC. It is translated as CASSVPVPGSSYNEQFF.

V usage is TRBV16 and J usage is TRBJ2-2; D is perhaps TRBD1 (6 bases). Germline CDR1 reads KGHSY; CDR2 reads FQNENV. The CDR3 length is 15 residues. V lost 2 bases to trimming and J lost 0 bases, with 7 bases between them. Here the CDR3 DNA reads TGTGCCAGCAGCCAAGGGACACCGAACACCGGGGAGCTGTTTTTT. This sequence encodes CASSQGTPNTGELFF.

The chain employs TRBV7-8 and TRBJ2-1, with 8 bases fitting TRBD1. With V trimmed by 5 bases and J by 7 bases, 7 bases remained unmatched. The CDR3 is 14 amino acids. CDR1 SGHVS and CDR2 FQNEAQ come from the germline V gene. CDR3 protein: CASSARGRRNEQFF. CDR3 nucleotide sequence: TGTGCCAGCAGCGCCAGGGGGCGGAGGAATGAGCAGTTCTTC.

The J gene is TRBJ1-1, the V gene TRBV6-1; TRBD1 aligns across 8 bases. V lost 3 bases, J lost 5 bases, and 2 bases stayed unmatched. There are 13 residues in the CDR3. Germline lookup yields CDR1 MNHNS and CDR2 SASEGT. The CDR3 DNA is TGTGCCAGCAGTGAGACAGGGGTTACTGAAGCTTTCTTT. It translates to CASSETGVTEAFF.

This chain uses TRBV4-1 with TRBJ2-5; D uncertain. The germline V and J ends were trimmed by 0 bases and 1 base, with 12 bases remaining between them. The CDR3 is 16 residues long. Germline loops: CDR1 MGHRA, CDR2 YSYEKL. This CDR3 reads CASSQDDSYSQETQYF. The CDR3 coding sequence is TGCGCCAGCAGCCAAGATGATAGCTATTCCCAAGAGACCCAGTACTTC.

The chain links TRBV4-1 to TRBJ1-6; no clear D. Germline values: CDR1 MGHRA, CDR2 YSYEKL. There are 17 residues in the CDR3. Trimming stripped 1 base from V and 8 bases from J, with 18 bases between. The CDR3 region is CASSQVARAGHDSPLHF. CDR3 nucleotide sequence: TGCGCCAGCAGCCAAGTAGCTCGGGCTGGTCATGATTCACCCCTCCACTTT.